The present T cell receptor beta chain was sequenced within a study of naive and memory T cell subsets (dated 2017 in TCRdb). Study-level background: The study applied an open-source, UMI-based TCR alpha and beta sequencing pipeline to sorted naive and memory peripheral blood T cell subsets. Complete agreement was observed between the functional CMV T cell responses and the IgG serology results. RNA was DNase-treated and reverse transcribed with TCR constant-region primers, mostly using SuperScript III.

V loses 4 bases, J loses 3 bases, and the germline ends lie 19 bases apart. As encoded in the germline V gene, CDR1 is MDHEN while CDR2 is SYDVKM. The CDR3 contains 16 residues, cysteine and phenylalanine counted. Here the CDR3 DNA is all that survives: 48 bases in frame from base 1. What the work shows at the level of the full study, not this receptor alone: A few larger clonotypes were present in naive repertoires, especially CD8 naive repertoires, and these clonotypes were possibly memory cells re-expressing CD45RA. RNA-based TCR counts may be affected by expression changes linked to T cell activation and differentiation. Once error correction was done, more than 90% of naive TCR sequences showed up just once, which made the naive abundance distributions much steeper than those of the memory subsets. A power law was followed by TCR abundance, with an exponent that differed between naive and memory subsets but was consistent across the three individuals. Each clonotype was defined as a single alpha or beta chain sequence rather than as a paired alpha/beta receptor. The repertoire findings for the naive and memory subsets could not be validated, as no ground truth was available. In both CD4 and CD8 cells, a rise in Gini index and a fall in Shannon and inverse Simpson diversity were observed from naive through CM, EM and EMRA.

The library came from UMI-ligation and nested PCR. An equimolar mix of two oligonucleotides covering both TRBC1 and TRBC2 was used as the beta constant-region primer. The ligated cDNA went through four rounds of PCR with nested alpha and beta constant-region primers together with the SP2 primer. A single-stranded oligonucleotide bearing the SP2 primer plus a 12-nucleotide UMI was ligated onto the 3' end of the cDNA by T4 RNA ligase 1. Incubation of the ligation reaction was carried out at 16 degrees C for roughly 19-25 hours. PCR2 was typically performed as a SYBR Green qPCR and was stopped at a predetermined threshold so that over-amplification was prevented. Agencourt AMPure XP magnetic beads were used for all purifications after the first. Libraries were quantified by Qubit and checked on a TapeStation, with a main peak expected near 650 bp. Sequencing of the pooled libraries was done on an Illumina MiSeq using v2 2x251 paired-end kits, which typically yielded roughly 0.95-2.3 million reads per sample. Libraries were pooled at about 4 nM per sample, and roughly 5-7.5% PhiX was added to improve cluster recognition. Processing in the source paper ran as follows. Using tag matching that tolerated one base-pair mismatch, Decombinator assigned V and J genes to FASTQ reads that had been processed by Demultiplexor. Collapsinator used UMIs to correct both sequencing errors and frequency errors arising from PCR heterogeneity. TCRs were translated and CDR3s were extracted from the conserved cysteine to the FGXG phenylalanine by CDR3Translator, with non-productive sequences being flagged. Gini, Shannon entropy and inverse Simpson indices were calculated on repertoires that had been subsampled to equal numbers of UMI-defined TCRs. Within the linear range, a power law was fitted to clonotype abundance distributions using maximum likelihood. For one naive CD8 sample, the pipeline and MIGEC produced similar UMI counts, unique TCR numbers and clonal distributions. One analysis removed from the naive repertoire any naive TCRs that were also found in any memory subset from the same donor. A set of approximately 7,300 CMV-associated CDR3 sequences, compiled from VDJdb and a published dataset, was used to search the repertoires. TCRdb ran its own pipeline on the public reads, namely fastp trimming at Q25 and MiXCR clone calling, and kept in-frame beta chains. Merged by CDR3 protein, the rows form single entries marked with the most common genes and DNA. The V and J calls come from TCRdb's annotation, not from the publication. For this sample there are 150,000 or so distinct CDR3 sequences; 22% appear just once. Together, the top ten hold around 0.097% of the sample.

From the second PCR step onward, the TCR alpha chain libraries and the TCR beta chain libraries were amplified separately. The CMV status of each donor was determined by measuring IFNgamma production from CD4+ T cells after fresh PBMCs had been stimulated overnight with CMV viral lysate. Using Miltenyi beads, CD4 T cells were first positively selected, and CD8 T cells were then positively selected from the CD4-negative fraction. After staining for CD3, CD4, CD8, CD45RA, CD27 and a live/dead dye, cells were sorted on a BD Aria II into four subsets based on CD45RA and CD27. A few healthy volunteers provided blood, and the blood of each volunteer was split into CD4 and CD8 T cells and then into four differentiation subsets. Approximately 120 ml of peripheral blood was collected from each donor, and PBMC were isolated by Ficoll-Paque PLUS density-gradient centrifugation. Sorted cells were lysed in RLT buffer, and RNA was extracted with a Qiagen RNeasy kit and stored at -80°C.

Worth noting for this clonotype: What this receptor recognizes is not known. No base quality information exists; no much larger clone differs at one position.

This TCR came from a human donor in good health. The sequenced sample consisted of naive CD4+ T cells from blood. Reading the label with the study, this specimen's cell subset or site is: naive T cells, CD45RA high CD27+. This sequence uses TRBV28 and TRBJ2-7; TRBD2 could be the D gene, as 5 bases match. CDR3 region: CASSSAKWTGYYEQYF. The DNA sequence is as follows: TGTGCCAGCAGTTCCGCGAAATGGACTGGATACTACGAGCAGTACTTC.